A single sample gave rise to the 9 T cell receptor beta chains below, sequenced in a study of blood T cell repertoires in COVID-19. TCRdb's copy holds only in-frame clones and misses some; the assay was immunoSEQ multiplex PCR. The sample holds 45,000 to 55,000 clones; about nine tenths are singletons and the top ten take approximately 29%. Sequenced material: peripheral blood. These receptors came from a human donor in a cohort sampled during active COVID-19.

For this clone: A junction boundary mismatches the germline segment, possibly from a read error. The gene calls are TRBV4-1 and TRBJ2-5; TRBD2 matches at 14 bases. The CDR3 covers 16 residues. The V gene's germline CDR1 is MGHRA and CDR2 YSYEKL. The CDR3 loop reads CASSHEPGLAGEAQYF. Here the CDR3 DNA reads TGCGCCAGCAGCCATGAACCGGGACTAGCGGGAGAGGCCCAGTACTTC.

The rearrangement joins TRBV10-3 to TRBJ2-2; 11 bases match TRBD2. Losses at the gene ends were 6 bases for V and 7 bases for J; bases not matched to a gene: 10. The CDR3 contains 16 residues. The germline V gene encodes CDR1 ENHRY and CDR2 SYGVKD. The CDR3 DNA is TGTGCCATCAGCGAAACTAGCGGGAGAAGGGGCGGGGAGCTGTTTTTT. Protein sequence: CAISETSGRRGGELFF.

This clone was counted once. This chain joins TRBV6-6 and TRBJ1-6; TRBD1 matches 8 bases. Per germline, CDR1 MNHNY and CDR2 SVGAGI (reference sequence). The CDR3 has 16 residues. After removal of 5 bases from V and 10 bases from J, the junction contained 13 bases not matched to a gene. The chain's CDR3 is CASSPRRGQVDSPLHF. The DNA for the CDR3 is TGTGCCAGCAGTCCGCGACGGGGACAGGTAGACTCACCCCTCCACTTT.

The V call is TRBV19, the J call TRBJ1-5, with D possibly TRBD1 on 5 matching bases. Deletions cut 3 bases from V and 4 bases from J, with 13 bases between. Germline V gene data show CDR1 as LNHDA and CDR2 as SQIVND (reference sequence). The CDR3 extends over 15 amino acids. CDR3 DNA: TGTGCCAGTAGTATGCCGTGGGGCAGTAATCAGCCCCAGCATTTT. Its protein product is CASSMPWGSNQPQHF.

The chain carries TRBV19 and TRBJ2-6, with 7 bases identical to TRBD2. Germline values: CDR1 LNHDA, CDR2 SQIVND (reference sequence). Trimming removed 3 bases from V and 2 bases from J; junction bases left unmatched: 4. The CDR3 length is 16 residues. In DNA, the CDR3 is TGTGCCAGTAGTATTATGGGGGGGACTGGGGCCAACGTCCTGACTTTC. This sequence encodes CASSIMGGTGANVLTF.

This rearrangement joins TRBV27 to TRBJ1-2; TRBD1 agrees at 10 bases. The CDR3 totals 14 residues. Per germline, CDR1 MNHEY and CDR2 SMNVEV (reference sequence). V trimming: 2 bases; J trimming: 6 bases; junction bases outside the gene matches: 3. The CDR3 DNA reads as TGTGCCAGCAGTTTAGAGGGGACAGGGGATGGCTACACCTTC. This gives the protein CASSLEGTGDGYTF.

There are a few counts of this clone. V gene TRBV27 combines with J gene TRBJ1-5, with D perhaps TRBD1 (5 bases). In germline, CDR1 is MNHEY, CDR2 SMNVEV (reference sequence). The CDR3 loop spans 14 amino acids. Between the trimmed V and J ends, which lost 2 bases and 4 bases, there was a span of 9 bases. CDR3 loop: CASSLRQYNQPQHF. DNA for the CDR3: TGTGCCAGCAGTTTAAGACAGTATAATCAGCCCCAGCATTTT.

J is TRBJ2-1 and V is TRBV28, with 14 bases lining up with TRBD2. The V gene end was trimmed by 5 bases and the J gene end by 7 bases; junction bases not matched to a gene: 10. The CDR3 is 17 amino acids. Germline V gene data show CDR1 as MDHEN and CDR2 as SYDVKM. CDR3 sequence (DNA): TGTGCCAGCAGTCTATCGAGGACTAGCGGGAGGCGGAATGAGCAGTTCTTC. It translates to CASSLSRTSGRRNEQFF.

The chain recombines TRBV5-1 with TRBJ2-1; the match to TRBD1 covers 8 bases. Per the germline V gene, CDR1 is SGHRS and CDR2 is YFSETQ. The CDR3 is 15 residues long. V lost 2 bases to trimming and J lost 3 bases; unmatched junction nucleotides: 4. DNA for the CDR3: TGCGCCAGCAGCTTACGGACAGGGTTCTACAATGAGCAGTTCTTC. This gives the protein CASSLRTGFYNEQFF.